These T cell receptor beta chains were read from a single sample in a study of T cell responses to AZD1222 COVID-19 vaccine. Data came from immunoSEQ multiplex PCR; TCRdb stores just in-frame clones and leaves some out. The data show about 110,000 clones, roughly 84% seen once. Here the sequenced sample was peripheral blood, taken on day 0 of AZD1222 vaccination. The receptors come from an adult in good health. CDR3s include the opening cysteine and the closing phenylalanine or tryptophan. The D gene is left open where the match is weak. Rows give clone size only sometimes, using once, few, many, or a class for an expanded clone.

DNA,CDR3,V,D,size,J
TGTGCCAGTAGTATAACAGGGGGCGAATATTCACCCCTCCACTTT,CASSITGGEYSPLHF,TRBV19,TRBD1,-,TRBJ1-6
TGTGCCAGCAGCCGAAGAGGGGGCATCGATGAGCAGTTCTTC,CASSRRGGIDEQFF,TRBV7-9,TRBD1,-,TRBJ2-1
TGTGCCAGCAGCCCAAGTTGGTGGTATGGCTACACCTTC,CASSPSWWYGYTF,TRBV27,-,-,TRBJ1-2
TGTGCCAGCAGCCAAGCCGGGGGCCGCGTCCACGAGCAGTACTTC,CASSQAGGRVHEQYF,TRBV3-1/TRBV3-2,-,-,TRBJ2-7
TGCGCCAGCAGCTTGGTGGACAGCTATGGCTACACCTTC,CASSLVDSYGYTF,TRBV5-1,-,-,TRBJ1-2
TGCAGCGTTGAAATGAACTATGGCTACACCTTC,CSVEMNYGYTF,TRBV29-1,-,few,TRBJ1-2
TGTGCCAGCAGTTATGGGATGAATTCACCCCTCCACTTT,CASSYGMNSPLHF,TRBV6-1,-,-,TRBJ1-6
TGCGCCAGCAGCCGCCAACACAGGGTTGACACTGAAGCTTTCTTT,CASSRQHRVDTEAFF,TRBV4-1,-,-,TRBJ1-1
TGTGCCCGGAGACTGGGAAACACCATATATTTT,CARRLGNTIYF,TRBV7-9,-,-,TRBJ1-3
TGTGCCAGCGCCCCTCAGGGTGGACAGCCCCAGCATTTT,CASAPQGGQPQHF,TRBV19,-,few,TRBJ1-5
TGTGCCAGCAGCCGGACAGGGGGAAATGAGCAGTTCTTC,CASSRTGGNEQFF,TRBV6-5,TRBD1,-,TRBJ2-1
TGTGCCAGCAGTCACAGGGGGCGCGCCTACGAGCAGTACTTC,CASSHRGRAYEQYF,TRBV28,TRBD1,-,TRBJ2-7
TGCGCCAGCAGCTTGGAGCGGGGGGGCTCCTACAATGAGCAGTTCTTC,CASSLERGGSYNEQFF,TRBV5-1,TRBD2,-,TRBJ2-1
TGTGCCAGCAGGGGACAGGGATCCTACTACGAGCAGTACTTC,CASRGQGSYYEQYF,TRBV27,TRBD1,-,TRBJ2-7
TGCGCCAGCAGCTTGCGGGGACAGGGGGCTGTATTGACTGAAGCTTTCTTT,CASSLRGQGAVLTEAFF,TRBV5-1,TRBD1,-,TRBJ1-1
TGTGCCAGCAGCGTAGCTAGGGGCAGGGACACTGAAGCTTTCTTT,CASSVARGRDTEAFF,TRBV9,-,-,TRBJ1-1
TGCAGCGGGATGACTAGCGGGAGTTCCTACGAGCAGTACTTC,CSGMTSGSSYEQYF,TRBV29-1,TRBD2,-,TRBJ2-7
TGTGCCTGGAGTCTTGAGGGGTTACGAGAGCAGTACTTC,CAWSLEGLREQYF,TRBV30,-,-,TRBJ2-7
TGCGCCAGCAGCCAAATGGACAGGACCAGGGGGGAGCAGTACTTC,CASSQMDRTRGEQYF,TRBV4-1,TRBD1,-,TRBJ2-7
TGCGCCAGCAGCGAGGCACAGGGGGCGGAGGAGACCCAGTACTTC,CASSEAQGAEETQYF,TRBV5-1,TRBD1,-,TRBJ2-5
TGCGCCAGCCCAAGCCCGGGGGGGGACGGGGAGCTGTTTTTT,CASPSPGGDGELFF,TRBV10-2,TRBD2,-,TRBJ2-2
TGTGCCATCAGTGAGTCAGGCGAGGGGGGGCTCAATGAGCAGTTCTTC,CAISESGEGGLNEQFF,TRBV10-3,-,-,TRBJ2-1
TGTGCCAGCAGCTTAGTGGGGGGAGGGCCAAATAATGAGCAGTTCTTC,CASSLVGGGPNNEQFF,TRBV11-2,TRBD2,-,TRBJ2-1
TGCAGCGTTGCTTGGGGGGCGCGGGAGACCCAGTACTTC,CSVAWGARETQYF,TRBV29-1,-,-,TRBJ2-5
TGTGCCAGCAGCCCCACCTACCGGACTGAAGCTTTCTTT,CASSPTYRTEAFF,TRBV28,-,-,TRBJ1-1
TGTGCCAGCAGCCCTTTAGCAGCCAGGGGCGGGGAGCTGTTTTTT,CASSPLAARGGELFF,TRBV11-2,-,-,TRBJ2-2
TGTGCCAGCAGTGGACAGCTTTCCAATTCACCCCTCCACTTT,CASSGQLSNSPLHF,TRBV2,-,-,TRBJ1-6
TGCGCCAGCAGCCCCCGTGCCGACACCGGGGAGCTGTTTTTT,CASSPRADTGELFF,TRBV5-1,-,-,TRBJ2-2